Given below is one T cell receptor beta chain in context. The antigen remains undetermined. These data belong to a study of vaccination effects on CD4 cells after COVID-19. CDR3 size: 13 residues. V lost 9 bases to trimming and J lost 8 bases; unmatched junction nucleotides: 12. The germline V gene encodes CDR1 LNHDA and CDR2 SQIVND (reference sequence). The data were produced by immunoSEQ multiplex PCR, yet TCRdb's version contains in-frame clones alone and is incomplete. Of 15,000 or so clones listed, 75% are singletons. With the ViraFEST assay, the study expanded antigen-specific CD4+ T cells using viral peptide pools, then sequenced them. A roughly 10-day culture period preceded the isolation of CD4+ T cells. As their vaccination, participants received two doses of either BNT162b2 or mRNA-1273. Points from the study as a whole: Clonal contraction was marked in infection- and vaccine-induced clones late after vaccination.

This chain joins TRBV19 and TRBJ1-2; 7 bases agree with TRBD1. Sequenced material: CD4+ T cells from PBMCs cultured with HCoV-NL63 spike peptides, taken after COVID-19 vaccination. This TCR came from a human donor who received a COVID-19 vaccine. CDR3 amino acids: CASSTTGSFGYTF. In nucleotides, the CDR3 is TGTGCCAGCTCGACGACAGGGTCGTTCGGCTACACCTTC.